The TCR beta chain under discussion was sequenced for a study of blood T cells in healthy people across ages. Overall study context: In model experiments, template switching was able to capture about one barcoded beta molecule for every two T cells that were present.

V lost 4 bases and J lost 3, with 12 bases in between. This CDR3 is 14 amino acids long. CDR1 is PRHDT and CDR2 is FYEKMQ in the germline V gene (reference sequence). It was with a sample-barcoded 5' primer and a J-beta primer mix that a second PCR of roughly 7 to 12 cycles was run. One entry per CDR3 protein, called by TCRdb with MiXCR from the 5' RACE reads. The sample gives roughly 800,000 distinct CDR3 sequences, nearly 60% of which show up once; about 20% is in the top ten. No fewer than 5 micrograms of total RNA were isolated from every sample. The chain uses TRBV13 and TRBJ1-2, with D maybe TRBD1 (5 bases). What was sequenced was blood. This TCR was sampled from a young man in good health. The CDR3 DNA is TGTGCCAGCAGCTGGGTTAAAGGGGACTATGGCTACACCTTC. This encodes CASSWVKGDYGYTF.